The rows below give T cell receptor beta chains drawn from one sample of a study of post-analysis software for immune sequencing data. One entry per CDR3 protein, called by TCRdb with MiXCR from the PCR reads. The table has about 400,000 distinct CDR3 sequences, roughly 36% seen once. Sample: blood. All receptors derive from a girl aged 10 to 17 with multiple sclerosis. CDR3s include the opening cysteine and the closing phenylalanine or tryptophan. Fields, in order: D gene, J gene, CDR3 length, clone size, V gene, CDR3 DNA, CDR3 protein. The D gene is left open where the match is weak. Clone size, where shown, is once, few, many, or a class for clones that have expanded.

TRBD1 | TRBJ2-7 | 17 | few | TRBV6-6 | TGTGCCAGCAGTTTCTGTGACCGGGACAGGGTCGACGACGAGCAGTACTTC | CASSFCDRDRVDDEQYF
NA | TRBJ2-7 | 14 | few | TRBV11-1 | TGTGCCAGCAGCTTATTCGGCAGTCCTCTGGAGCAGTACTTC | CASSLFGSPLEQYF
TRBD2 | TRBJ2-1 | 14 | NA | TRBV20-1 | TGCAGTGCTAGAGAAGCGGGGGTCCACAATGAGCAGTTCTTC | CSAREAGVHNEQFF
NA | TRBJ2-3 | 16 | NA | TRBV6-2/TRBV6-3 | TGTGCCAGCAGGCGGGACAGAGGGAGGGATGGAGATACGCAGTATTTT | CASRRDRGRDGDTQYF
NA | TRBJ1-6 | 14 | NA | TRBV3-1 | TGTGCCAGCAGCCAAGATGGGGCAGCTTCACCCCTCCACTTT | CASSQDGAASPLHF
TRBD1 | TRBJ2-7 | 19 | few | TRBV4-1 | TGCGCCAGCAGCCAAGAAGGATTCCATCCCGGGACAGCCTCCTACGAGCAGTACTTC | CASSQEGFHPGTASYEQYF
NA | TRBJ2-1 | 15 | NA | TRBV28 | TGTGCCAGCAGTAGTTTGACAGACTCCTACAATGAGCAGTTCTTC | CASSSLTDSYNEQFF
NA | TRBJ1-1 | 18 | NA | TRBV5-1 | TGCGCCAGCAGCTTGGGACTAGCTTATGGACCCGGCGGCACTGAAGCTTTCTTT | CASSLGLAYGPGGTEAFF
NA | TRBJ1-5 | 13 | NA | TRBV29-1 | TGCAGCGCTGCCCTGCAGGGGATCCAGCCCCAGCATTTT | CSAALQGIQPQHF
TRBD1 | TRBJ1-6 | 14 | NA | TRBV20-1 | TGCAGTGCCCCGAGGGGACAGGCGAATTCACCCCTCCACTTT | CSAPRGQANSPLHF
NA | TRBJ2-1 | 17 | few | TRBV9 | TGTGCCAGCAGCGGTCTGGCGGGGTACCTCTCCTACAATGAGCAGTTCTTC | CASSGLAGYLSYNEQFF
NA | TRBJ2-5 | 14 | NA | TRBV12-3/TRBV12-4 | TGTGCCAGCAGTCGCTGGGCCAGGCAAGAGACCCAGTACTTC | CASSRWARQETQYF
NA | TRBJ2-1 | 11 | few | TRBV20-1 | TGCAGTGCTCTGGCTGGAAATGAGCAGTTCTTC | CSALAGNEQFF
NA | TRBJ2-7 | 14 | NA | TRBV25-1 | TGTGCCAGCAGTGAACGGGGGTTAATCTACGAGCAGTACTTC | CASSERGLIYEQYF
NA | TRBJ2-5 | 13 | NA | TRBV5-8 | TGTGCCAGCAGCTTGAGCAGGACGGGGACCCAGTACTTC | CASSLSRTGTQYF
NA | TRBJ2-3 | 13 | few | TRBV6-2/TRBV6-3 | TGTGCCAGCCGGGGTGTGGGCACAGATACGCAGTATTTT | CASRGVGTDTQYF
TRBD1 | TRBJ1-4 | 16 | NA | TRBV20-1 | TGCAGTGCCCTTAGGGGGCTCCTAGGGGCTAATGAAAAACTGTTTTTT | CSALRGLLGANEKLFF
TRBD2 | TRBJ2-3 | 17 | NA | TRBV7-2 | TGTGCCAGCAGCTTAGTTTCGATCGGGGGGGCAGGGGATGCGCAGTATTTT | CASSLVSIGGAGDAQYF
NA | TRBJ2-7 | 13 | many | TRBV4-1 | TGCGCCAGCAGCCAACGTCAGGGCTACGAGCAGTACTTC | CASSQRQGYEQYF
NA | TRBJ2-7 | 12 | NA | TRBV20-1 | TGCAGTGCCCGGGGACAAGCCTACGAGCAGTACTTC | CSARGQAYEQYF
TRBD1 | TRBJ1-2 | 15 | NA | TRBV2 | TGTGCCAGCAATGATTGGGACAGGGGAGCCTATGGCTACACCTTC | CASNDWDRGAYGYTF
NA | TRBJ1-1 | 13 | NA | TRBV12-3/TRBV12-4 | TGTGCCAGCAGTCGACTGTTGAACACTGAAGCTTTCTTT | CASSRLLNTEAFF
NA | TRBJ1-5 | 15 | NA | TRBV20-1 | TGCAGTGCTAGAGATGCAGGGAAGGGGAATCAGCCCCAGCATTTT | CSARDAGKGNQPQHF
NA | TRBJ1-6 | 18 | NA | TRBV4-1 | TGCGCCAGCAGCCTTTCACCCGGGACTAGCTCCTATAATTCACCCCTCCACTTT | CASSLSPGTSSYNSPLHF
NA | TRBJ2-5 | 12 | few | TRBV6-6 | TGTGCCAGCGGGTCGGGGCAAGAGACCCAGTACTTC | CASGSGQETQYF
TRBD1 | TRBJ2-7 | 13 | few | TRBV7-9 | TGTGCCAGCAGCTTGGCCGACAGGGACGAGCAGTACTTC | CASSLADRDEQYF
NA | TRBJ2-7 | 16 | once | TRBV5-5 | TGTGCCAGCAGCTTACTTGAAGTGACAGCTTTACACGAGCAGTACTTC | CASSLLEVTALHEQYF
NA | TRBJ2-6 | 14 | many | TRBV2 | TGTGCCAGCAGTGGGGCCTCTGGGGCCAACGTCCTGACTTTC | CASSGASGANVLTF
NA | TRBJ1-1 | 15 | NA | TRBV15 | TGTGCCACCAGCAGAGGAAACATGGGGGGCACTGAAGCTTTCTTT | CATSRGNMGGTEAFF
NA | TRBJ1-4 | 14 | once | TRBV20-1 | TGCAGTGCTAGAATGCCGAGGGGTAGTGAAAAACTGTTTTTT | CSARMPRGSEKLFF
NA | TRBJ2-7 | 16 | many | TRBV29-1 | TGCAGCGTGTCCCGGCAAGGCCGGGTTGATCGGTACGAGCAGTACTTC | CSVSRQGRVDRYEQYF